The T cell receptor beta chain described here comes from a study of T cells expressing NK-cell markers. Study-level information: One of eight sequenced donors was HCMV-seronegative; the other seven were seropositive.

For each CDR3 protein, TCRdb gives one entry from its re-call of the 5' RACE reads, without DNA. Seen in this sample are fewer than 400,000 distinct CDR3 sequences; the ten most common clones hold around 10%. The CDR3 contains 13 residues. CDR1 and CDR2 (germline): MNHEY, SMNVEV (reference sequence). Concerning this clonotype itself: Its antigen remains unidentified.

Findings and caveats of the study: Topping the CD3+CD56-NKG2C+ fraction as well were these clonotypes, in a handful of donors. Expanded NKG2C+ T cell clones had unclear HCMV specificity.

This TCR came from a woman aged 45-65 years in good health. V is TRBV27 and J is TRBJ2-7; TCRdb outputs TRBD1, but without DNA this stays unchecked. The source material was blood T cells: a sorted CD56 or NKG2C T cell subset, CD4+ or CD8+ T cells, or bulk PBMC T cells (not recorded which). CDR3 sequence: CASRIAGQREQYF.